One and the same sample provided the 22 T cell receptor beta chains below, sequenced in a study of cytomegalovirus exposure and HLA in healthy donors. Clones were sequenced by immunoSEQ multiplex PCR, and TCRdb holds only the in-frame ones, with some missing. The sample includes more than 120,000 clones, 85% to 90% seen only once; the top ten take roughly 9.4%. Sequenced: PBMCs. Receptors were obtained from a man aged 18 to 30 in good health and CMV-seropositive.

The chain has TRBV9 and TRBJ2-3, with 10 bases lining up with TRBD2. The CDR3 sequence is 15 residues long. The germline V gene has CDR1 SGDLS and CDR2 YYNGEE. The J segment lost 2 bases and the V segment lost 4 bases, leaving 4 bases of the junction unmatched. In nucleotides, the CDR3 is TGTGCCAGCAGCTTTGGGACTAGCGACACAGATACGCAGTATTTT. Its protein product is CASSFGTSDTDTQYF.

V usage is TRBV6-6 and J usage is TRBJ2-3; the match to TRBD1 covers 7 bases. CDR1 MNHNY and CDR2 SVGAGI come from the germline V gene (reference sequence). The V gene end was trimmed by 10 bases and the J gene end by 1 base; junction bases not matched to a gene: 8. The CDR3 is 14 amino acids. CDR3 sequence reads: CAIQLDRGTDTQYF. As DNA, the CDR3 is TGTGCCATACAACTCGACAGGGGCACAGATACGCAGTATTTT.

The gene calls are TRBV10-1 and TRBJ2-1, with 11 bases aligning to TRBD1. V shed 0 bases, J shed 10 bases, and the junction held 11 bases outside the gene matches. CDR3 size: 17 residues. Germline loops: CDR1 WNHNN, CDR2 SYGVQD (reference sequence). Written as DNA, the CDR3 is TGCGCCAGCAGTGAGTCTACAACGGACAGGGGGCGCGGCGAGCAGTTCTTC. Translation gives CASSESTTDRGRGEQFF.

This chain uses TRBV9 with TRBJ2-3, with TRBD2 matching over 10 bases. The CDR3 is 20 residues long. Unmatched junction bases numbered 16, after V lost 3 bases and J lost 0 bases. CDR1 SGDLS and CDR2 YYNGEE come from the germline V gene. Here the CDR3 reads CASSAKKGLAKSTSTDTQYF. The DNA of the CDR3 is TGTGCCAGCAGCGCTAAGAAGGGACTAGCGAAATCGACTAGCACAGATACGCAGTATTTT.

The chain employs TRBV29-1 and TRBJ2-1, with D unclear. V was cut by 3 bases and J by 0 bases, with 12 bases left in between. The germline V gene encodes CDR1 SQVTM and CDR2 ANQGSEA. This CDR3 is built from 15 residues. The CDR3 coding sequence is TGCAGCGTTGAGCCAGGAACCAGCTCCTACAATGAGCAGTTCTTC. Its protein is CSVEPGTSSYNEQFF.

The rearrangement links TRBV27 to TRBJ2-5; D is perhaps TRBD1 (6 bases). Germline V lookup: CDR1 MNHEY, CDR2 SMNVEV (reference sequence). Trimming stripped 6 bases from V and 5 bases from J, with 25 bases between. The CDR3 is 17 amino acids. The CDR3 reads CASSFLTGAPFRETQYF. The DNA of the CDR3 is TGTGCCAGCAGCTTCTTGACAGGAGCACCTTTCAGGGAGACCCAGTACTTC.

The rearrangement joins TRBV29-1 to TRBJ2-3, with D possibly TRBD1 on 5 matching bases. V lost 2 bases and J 2 bases, leaving 20 bases between the germline ends. The CDR3 has 17 amino acids. Germline values: CDR1 SQVTM, CDR2 ANQGSEA. The CDR3: CSVESSTQGYITDTQYF. The CDR3 nucleotides read TGCAGCGTTGAATCGTCAACCCAGGGATATATCACAGATACGCAGTATTTT.

This chain links TRBV7-6 with TRBJ1-4; D is possibly TRBD1 (5 bases). Trimming removed 5 bases at V and 8 bases at J, with 15 bases between. Germline V lookup: CDR1 SGHVS, CDR2 FNYEAQ. The CDR3 is 14 residues long. CDR3 in DNA: TGTGCCAGCAGCCACCCAGGTCGGACAGAAAAACTGTTTTTT. Translating gives CASSHPGRTEKLFF.

This clone was detected once. The chain uses TRBV29-1 and TRBJ1-2, with D uncertain. CDR1 is SQVTM, CDR2 ANQGSEA, per germline. With 1 base removed from V and 8 bases from J, the gap between germline ends came to 8 bases. The CDR3 consists of 11 residues. The CDR3 coding sequence is TGCAGCGTTGAAGGGCCCGGGGGCTACACCTTC. Its translation: CSVEGPGGYTF.

This chain links TRBV2 with TRBJ1-1; D is unclear. The CDR3 covers 11 residues. The germline CDR1 and CDR2 sequences are SNHLY and FYNNEI. V was cut by 7 bases and J by 1 base, with 4 bases left in between. The DNA for the CDR3 is TGTGCCAGCAAACAGAACACTGAAGCTTTCTTT. Translated, it gives CASKQNTEAFF. The whole variable domain, filled in from reference TRBV2 and TRBJ1-1, reads EPEVTQTPSHQVTQMGQEVILRCVPISNHLYFYWYRQILGQKVEFLVSFYNNEISEKSEIFDDQFSVERPDGSNFTLKIRSTKLEDSAMYFCASKQNTEAFFGQGTRLTVV.

The chain couples TRBV7-9 to TRBJ2-6; D gene uncertain. Germline values: CDR1 SEHNR, CDR2 FQNEAQ (reference sequence). This CDR3 has 15 amino acids. Trimming removed 0 bases from V and 0 bases from J, with 3 bases in between. CDR3 coding DNA: TGTGCCAGCAGCTTAGCTCTCTCTGGGGCCAACGTCCTGACTTTC. It translates to CASSLALSGANVLTF.

V usage is TRBV29-1 and J usage is TRBJ2-3; D not certain. The CDR3 sequence is 12 residues long. CDR1 is SQVTM, CDR2 ANQGSEA, per germline. Trimming left V 1 base short and J 7 bases short, with 9 bases between. CDR3 amino acids: CSVEGFGYTQYF. In nucleotides, the CDR3 is TGCAGCGTTGAAGGTTTCGGTTATACGCAGTATTTT.

The gene calls are TRBV5-6 and TRBJ1-6; tentatively, D is TRBD1 (5 bases). The CDR3 is 16 amino acids. Trimming pared 5 bases from V and 0 bases from J, leaving 12 bases between. Germline V gene sequence: CDR1 SGHDT, CDR2 YYEEEE. The CDR3 here is CASRHRTPSYNSPLHF. In nucleotides, the CDR3 is TGTGCCAGCAGACACAGGACCCCCTCCTATAATTCACCCCTCCACTTT.

The chain couples TRBV12-5 to TRBJ1-1; TRBD1 aligns across 7 bases. CDR1 LGHNT and CDR2 FRNRAP come from the germline V gene. V lost 4 bases to trimming and J lost 6 bases; unmatched junction nucleotides: 11. This CDR3 has 15 residues. CDR3 bases: TGTGCTAGTGGTTCAAACTCAGGGGGAATCGCTGAAGCTTTCTTT. Translated: CASGSNSGGIAEAFF.

J is TRBJ1-5 and V is TRBV18, with TRBD1 matching 8 bases. Unmatched junction bases numbered 6, after V lost 5 bases and J lost 6 bases. The germline V gene has CDR1 KGHSH and CDR2 LQKENI. The CDR3 loop spans 14 amino acids. This chain's CDR3 is CASSTTGEAQPQHF. The CDR3 DNA sequence: TGTGCCAGCTCAACGACAGGGGAGGCTCAGCCCCAGCATTTT.

The rearrangement joins TRBV6-4 to TRBJ2-5; 7 bases line up with TRBD1. Losses at the gene ends were 7 bases for V and 1 base for J; bases not matched to a gene: 12. The CDR3 loop spans 16 amino acids. Germline V gives CDR1 MRHNA, CDR2 SNTAGT. CDR3 in amino acids: CASIKGPGQTQETQYF. The CDR3 DNA is TGTGCCAGCATTAAGGGACCGGGACAGACCCAAGAGACCCAGTACTTC.

This clone was detected a few times. V is TRBV6-1 and J is TRBJ1-3, with no clear D. CDR3 length: 14 amino acids. Per germline, CDR1 MNHNS and CDR2 SASEGT. Trimming took 5 bases from V and 0 from J, leaving 8 bases between them. The CDR3 loop reads CASSPTNSGNTIYF. CDR3 bases: TGTGCCAGCAGTCCGACAAACTCTGGAAACACCATATATTTT.

The genes are TRBV6-1 and TRBJ2-7; 7 bases are shared with TRBD2. Losses at the gene ends were 6 bases for V and 3 bases for J; bases not matched to a gene: 2. Germline-derived CDR1 and CDR2 are MNHNS and SASEGT. This CDR3 has 12 residues. CDR3 coding DNA: TGTGCCAGCAGCCCTAGCGGCTACGAGCAGTACTTC. Its protein product is CASSPSGYEQYF.

The chain carries TRBV5-1 and TRBJ1-2; D ambiguous. V shed 3 bases and J shed 7 bases, with 13 bases lying between them. From germline, CDR1 is SGHRS and CDR2 YFSETQ. CDR3 length equals 13 residues. CDR3 in DNA: TGCGCCAGCAGCTATGACCCGTCGGGTGGCTACACCTTC. It specifies CASSYDPSGGYTF.

The chain joins TRBV7-6 to TRBJ2-5; TRBD1 aligns across 10 bases. The V gene end was trimmed by 5 bases and the J gene end by 4 bases; junction bases not matched to a gene: 4. This CDR3 is 14 amino acids long. Per the germline V gene, CDR1 is SGHVS and CDR2 is FNYEAQ. The CDR3 DNA follows: TGTGCCAGCAGCGTGGGACAGGGGAGAGAGACCCAGTACTTC. Encoded protein: CASSVGQGRETQYF.

This sequence joins TRBV10-3 and TRBJ2-2, with 7 bases lining up with TRBD1. V gave up 8 bases and J gave up 7 bases; unmatched junction bases: 7. Germline V CDR1 and CDR2: ENHRY, SYGVKD. CDR3 length: 13 residues. This CDR3 reads CAIGKGAGGELFF. For the CDR3, the DNA is TGTGCCATCGGGAAGGGGGCTGGCGGGGAGCTGTTTTTT.

The sample holds a few counts of this clone. The chain has TRBV6-6 and TRBJ1-1; TRBD1 agrees at 9 bases. CDR3 length: 14 residues. Per germline, CDR1 MNHNY and CDR2 SVGAGI (reference sequence). The junction had 3 bases not matched to a gene; V was cut back by 7 bases and J by 0 bases. The CDR3 is CASTGTGMNTEAFF. The DNA for the CDR3 is TGTGCCAGCACAGGGACAGGGATGAACACTGAAGCTTTCTTT.